This T cell receptor (beta chain) originates from a study of OX40 agonist ivuxolimab in advanced cancers. Study-wide findings and caveats: Expanded clones tended on average to be more numerous among CD8+ T cells than CD4+. Circulating CD4+ and CD8+ T cells showed clonal expansion by week 6 at 0.1 to 3.0 mg/kg.

TCRdb's copy holds only in-frame clones and misses some; the assay was immunoSEQ multiplex PCR. The sample shows 60,000 to 65,000 clones, 89% of them seen only once. Researchers took blood at baseline, on cycle 4 day 1, and on cycle 7 day 1. Comments on this clone: The antigen remains unidentified.

The CDR3 totals 17 residues. The ends were cut back, 0 bases at V and 4 bases at J, with 15 bases in the middle. CDR1 MNHEY and CDR2 SMNVEV come from the germline V gene (reference sequence). Here the sequenced sample was CD4+ or CD8+ T cells sorted from blood, taken in a trial of the OX40 agonist ivuxolimab. The rearrangement uses TRBV27 and TRBJ2-2; no clear D gene. This TCR was recovered from an adult with an advanced solid tumor such as melanoma, head and neck, liver or kidney cancer. CDR3 region: CASSLSVGLFRTGELFF. Written as DNA, the CDR3 is TGTGCCAGCAGTTTATCCGTAGGCCTGTTCCGCACCGGGGAGCTGTTTTTT.